These 3 T cell receptor beta chains were sequenced from one sample in a study of T-cell memory formation after mild COVID-19. In TCRdb, the 5' RACE reads were re-called with MiXCR into one record per CDR3 protein. The sample contains approximately 100,000 distinct CDR3 sequences, 11% of which appear only once. The source material was PBMCs or a T cell subset sorted from them (not recorded which). The receptors here all came from a man younger than 35 who had mild COVID-19 (a few samples of this study predate the infection). Cell type and time point are not known.

The sample holds a few counts of this clonotype. This chain uses TRBV7-2 with TRBJ1-4; possibly TRBD1 for D (6 bases). This CDR3 spans 14 amino acids. Germline CDR1 and CDR2: SGHTA and FQGNSA. V was clipped by 6 bases and J by 7 bases, with 15 bases between them. CDR3: CASSRTEISEKLFF. The CDR3 DNA follows: TGTGCCAGCAGTCGGACAGAGATTTCTGAAAAACTGTTTTTT.

Ten or more counts support this clonotype. The chain is built from TRBV7-8 and TRBJ2-1; D is possibly TRBD2 (6 bases). The CDR3 contains 16 residues. Per germline, CDR1 SGHVS and CDR2 FQNEAQ. Trimming removed 1 base at V and 4 bases at J, with 14 bases between. The CDR3 spells CASSLVVLATYNEQFF. DNA of the CDR3: TGTGCCAGCAGCTTAGTAGTCCTAGCGACTTACAATGAGCAGTTCTTC.

The sample holds a few counts of this clonotype. This sequence joins TRBV23-1 and TRBJ2-3, with D unresolved. TRBV23-1 is an ORF, with its function uncertain. This CDR3 contains 17 residues. V was pared by 0 bases and J by 2 bases, with 15 bases between. CDR3 residues: CASSQSWASPHTDTQYF. CDR3 DNA sequence: TGCGCCAGCAGTCAATCGTGGGCATCCCCACACACAGATACGCAGTATTTT.